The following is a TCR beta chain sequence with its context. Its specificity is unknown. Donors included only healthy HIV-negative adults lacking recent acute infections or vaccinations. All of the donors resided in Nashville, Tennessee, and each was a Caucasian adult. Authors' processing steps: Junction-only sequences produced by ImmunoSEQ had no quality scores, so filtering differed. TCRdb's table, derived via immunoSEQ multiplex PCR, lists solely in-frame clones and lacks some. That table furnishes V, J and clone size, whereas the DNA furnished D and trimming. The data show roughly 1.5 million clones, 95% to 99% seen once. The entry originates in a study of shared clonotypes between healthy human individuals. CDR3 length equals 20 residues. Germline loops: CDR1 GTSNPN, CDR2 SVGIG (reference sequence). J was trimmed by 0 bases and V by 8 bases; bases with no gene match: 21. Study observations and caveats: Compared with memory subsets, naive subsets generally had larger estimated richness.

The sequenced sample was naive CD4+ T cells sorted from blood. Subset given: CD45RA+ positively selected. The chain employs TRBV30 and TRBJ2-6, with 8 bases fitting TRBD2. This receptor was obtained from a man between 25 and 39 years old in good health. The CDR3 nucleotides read TGTGCCGGGGACCTGCGGGGGGTTCAGCTTATCCACTCTGGGGCCAACGTCCTGACTTTC. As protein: CAGDLRGVQLIHSGANVLTF.